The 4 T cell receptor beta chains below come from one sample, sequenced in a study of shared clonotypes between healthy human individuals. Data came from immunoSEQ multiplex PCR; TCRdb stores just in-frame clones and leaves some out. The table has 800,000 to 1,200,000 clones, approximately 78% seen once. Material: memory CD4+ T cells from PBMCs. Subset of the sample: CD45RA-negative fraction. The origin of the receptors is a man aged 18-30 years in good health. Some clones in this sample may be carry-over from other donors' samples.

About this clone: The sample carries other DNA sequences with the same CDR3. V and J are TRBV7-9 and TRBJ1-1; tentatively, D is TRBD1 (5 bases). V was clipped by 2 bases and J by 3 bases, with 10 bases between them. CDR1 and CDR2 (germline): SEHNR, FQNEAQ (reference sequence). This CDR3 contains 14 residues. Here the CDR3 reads CASSLSGGDTEAFF. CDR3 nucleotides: TGTGCCAGCAGCTTATCTGGGGGGGACACTGAAGCTTTCTTT.

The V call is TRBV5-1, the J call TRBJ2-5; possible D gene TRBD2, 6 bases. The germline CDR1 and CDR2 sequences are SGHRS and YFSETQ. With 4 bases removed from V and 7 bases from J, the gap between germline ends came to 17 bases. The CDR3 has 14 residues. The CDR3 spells CASSVGGVDGTQYF. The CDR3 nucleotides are TGCGCCAGCAGCGTGGGGGGAGTGGATGGGACCCAGTACTTC. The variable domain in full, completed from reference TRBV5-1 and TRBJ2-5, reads KAGVTQTPRYLIKTRGQQVTLSCSPISGHRSVSWYQQTPGQGLQFLFEYFSETQRNKGNFPGRFSGRQFSNSRSEMNVSTLELGDSALYLCASSVGGVDGTQYFGPGTRLLVL.

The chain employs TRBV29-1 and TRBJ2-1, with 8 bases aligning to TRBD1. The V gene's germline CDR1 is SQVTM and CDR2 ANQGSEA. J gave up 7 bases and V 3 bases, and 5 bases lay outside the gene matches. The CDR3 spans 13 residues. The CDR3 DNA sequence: TGCAGCGTTGAGCAGGGGGCAAGAAATGAGCAGTTCTTC. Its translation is CSVEQGARNEQFF.

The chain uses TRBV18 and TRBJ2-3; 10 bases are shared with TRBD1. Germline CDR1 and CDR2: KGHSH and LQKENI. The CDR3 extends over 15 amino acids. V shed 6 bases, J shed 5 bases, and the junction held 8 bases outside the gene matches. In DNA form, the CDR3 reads TGTGCCAGCTCTAACGACAGGGGGCATGGAGATACGCAGTATTTT. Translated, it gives CASSNDRGHGDTQYF.